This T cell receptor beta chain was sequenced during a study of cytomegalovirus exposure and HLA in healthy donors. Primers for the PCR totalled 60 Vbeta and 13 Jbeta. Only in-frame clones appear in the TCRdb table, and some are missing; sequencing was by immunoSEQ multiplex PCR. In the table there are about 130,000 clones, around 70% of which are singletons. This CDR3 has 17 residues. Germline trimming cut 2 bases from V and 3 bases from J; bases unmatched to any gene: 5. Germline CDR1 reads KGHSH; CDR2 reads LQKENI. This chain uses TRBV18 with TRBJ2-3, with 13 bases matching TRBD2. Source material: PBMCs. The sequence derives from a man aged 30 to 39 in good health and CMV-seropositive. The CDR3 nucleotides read TGTGCCAGCTCACCATGGACTAGCGGGAGTGGGACAGATACGCAGTATTTT. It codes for CASSPWTSGSGTDTQYF. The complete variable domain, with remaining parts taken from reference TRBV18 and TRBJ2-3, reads NAGVMQNPRHLVRRRGQEARLRCSPMKGHSHVYWYRQLPEEGLKFMVYLQKENIIDESGMPKERFSAEFPKEGPSILRIQQVVRGDSAAYFCASSPWTSGSGTDTQYFGPGTRLTVL.